The 10 T cell receptor beta chains below all came from one sample that was sequenced in a study of OX40 agonist ivuxolimab in advanced cancers. Method: immunoSEQ multiplex PCR; TCRdb's copy keeps in-frame clones and lacks some. The sample lists 15,000 to 20,000 clones, around 85% occurring once. The sample consisted of CD4+ or CD8+ T cells sorted from blood, taken in a trial of the OX40 agonist ivuxolimab. These receptors were taken from an adult with an advanced solid tumor such as melanoma, head and neck, liver or kidney cancer.

The gene calls are TRBV7-2 and TRBJ1-5; weak D call: TRBD1 (5 bases). The V and J ends lost 4 bases and 0 bases respectively, with 13 bases between them. The CDR3 has 16 residues. Germline V CDR1 and CDR2: SGHTA, FQGNSA. The CDR3 DNA reads as TGTGCCAGCAGCTCCCCGAGGGACGGTAGCAATCAGCCCCAGCATTTT. This gives the protein CASSSPRDGSNQPQHF.

This clone is labeled as medium-sized. The V gene is TRBV9, the J gene TRBJ1-5; perhaps TRBD1 as D (5 bases). The CDR3 has 15 residues. Germline assignment: CDR1 SGDLS and CDR2 YYNGEE. Trimming pared 0 bases from V and 1 base from J, leaving 8 bases between. DNA of the CDR3: TGTGCCAGCAGCGTAGGAGGGACCAGCAATCAGCCCCAGCATTTT. Translation gives CASSVGGTSNQPQHF.

V is TRBV6-5 and J is TRBJ1-3; the D gene is possibly TRBD1 (6 bases). The germline V gene encodes CDR1 MNHEY and CDR2 SVGAGI. The CDR3 length is 14 residues. Trimming cost V 7 bases and J 0 bases, with 10 bases left between them. The CDR3 DNA is TGTGCCAGCAATACAGGGAGCTCTGGAAACACCATATATTTT. It codes for CASNTGSSGNTIYF.

The chain couples TRBV7-9 to TRBJ2-2; D not certain. With 3 bases removed from V and 0 bases from J, the gap between germline ends came to 5 bases. CDR3 size: 14 residues. CDR1 and CDR2 from the germline V gene are SEHNR and FQNEAQ (reference sequence). In DNA, the CDR3 is TGTGCCAGCAGCTTTTCAGCGAACACCGGGGAGCTGTTTTTT. Protein product: CASSFSANTGELFF.

This chain connects TRBV5-1 to TRBJ1-1; D unresolved. Germline V gene sequence: CDR1 SGHRS, CDR2 YFSETQ. The germline V and J ends were trimmed by 0 bases and 1 base, with 7 bases remaining between them. CDR3 size: 14 residues. The CDR3 reads CASSLGQTNTEAFF. CDR3 coding DNA: TGCGCCAGCAGCTTGGGGCAGACGAACACTGAAGCTTTCTTT.

This clone was seen once. The genes are TRBV12-5 and TRBJ1-1; a weak D match, TRBD1 (6 bases). Germline CDR1 LGHNT, CDR2 FRNRAP. This CDR3 is built from 15 residues. Trimming cost V 5 bases and J 1 base, with 14 bases left between them. The CDR3 DNA follows: TGTGCTAGTGGTAAAAGTTGGACAGCGAACACTGAAGCTTTCTTT. Protein sequence: CASGKSWTANTEAFF.

The CDR3 spells CASSLGLLAGAETQYF. Written as DNA, the CDR3 is TGTGCCAGCAGCCTGGGCCTTTTAGCGGGAGCTGAGACCCAGTACTTC. This chain uses TRBV11-2 with TRBJ2-5, with TRBD2 identical over 9 bases. From germline, CDR1 is SGHAT and CDR2 FQNNGV. The CDR3 runs 16 residues. V shed 5 bases and J 5 bases; nucleotides not matched to a gene: 12.

J is TRBJ2-7 and V is TRBV7-9; 8 nucleotides align to TRBD2. The germline gives CDR1 SEHNR, CDR2 FQNEAQ (reference sequence). The CDR3 totals 15 residues. Germline trimming cut 2 bases from V and 2 bases from J; bases unmatched to any gene: 5. The CDR3 region is CASSLPSGPPYEQYF. Written as DNA, the CDR3 is TGTGCCAGCAGCTTACCTAGCGGGCCCCCCTACGAGCAGTACTTC.

This chain connects TRBV5-6 to TRBJ2-7; no clear D gene. Germline V gene sequence: CDR1 SGHDT, CDR2 YYEEEE. Trimming removed 6 bases at V and 0 bases at J, with 13 bases between. This CDR3 is 14 amino acids long. The CDR3 nucleotides are TGTGCCAGCACTTTACAGTTAAGCTCCTACGAGCAGTACTTC. Residues: CASTLQLSSYEQYF.

The genes are TRBV28 and TRBJ1-2; D is unclear. CDR3 size: 15 residues. CDR1 MDHEN and CDR2 SYDVKM come from the germline V gene. Between the trimmed V and J ends, which lost 6 bases and 6 bases, there was a span of 20 bases. The CDR3 is CASSLGLSVRNGYTF. The CDR3 region has the DNA TGTGCCAGCAGCTTGGGGTTATCGGTCAGGAATGGCTACACCTTC.